This T cell receptor beta chain originates from a study of tumor and adjacent non-tumor tissue in lung cancer. CDR3 length equals 18 residues. Germline V gives CDR1 LGHNA, CDR2 YNFKEQ. No cell sorting was done before RNA was extracted from the tissue. Three rounds of nested PCR, following a modified ARM-PCR protocol, produced the TCRbeta library. TCRdb analysed the multiplex PCR reads with MiXCR anew, one entry per CDR3 protein. The sample includes 200,000 to 250,000 distinct CDR3 sequences, less than 80% of them seen just once. This clonotype occurred once. The junction differs from germline at one of its ends, possibly a read error.

J is TRBJ2-1 and V is TRBV4-2, with D possibly TRBD2 on 6 matching bases. The sequenced sample consisted of lung tumor tissue. The sequence was obtained from a man in his 60s with non-small cell lung cancer. The CDR3 DNA reads as TGTGTCAGCAGCCAAGAGTATCGGGTGGCGGGGAGAAACAATGGGCAGTTCTTC. Residues: CVSSQEYRVAGRNNGQFF.